The 26 T cell receptor beta chains below come from one sample, sequenced in a study of blood T cell repertoires in COVID-19. Sequenced by immunoSEQ multiplex PCR; TCRdb stores in-frame clones only, minus some. The sample records about 160,000 clones, 70% to 90% being singletons. Sequencing was done on a sample of peripheral blood. These receptors were collected from a woman aged 45-65 years with COVID-19, enrolled during active disease.

The rearrangement joins TRBV7-2 to TRBJ1-6; weak D call: TRBD1 (5 bases). CDR1 is SGHTA and CDR2 is FQGNSA in the germline V gene. The CDR3 contains 17 residues. V was pared by 5 bases and J by 4 bases, with 18 bases between. The CDR3 loop reads CASSPISGGGYNSPLHF. In DNA form, the CDR3 reads TGTGCCAGCAGCCCGATCAGCGGGGGGGGTTATAATTCACCCCTCCACTTT.

The rearrangement links TRBV7-2 to TRBJ2-5, with D unresolved. The CDR3 length is 14 residues. Germline V gene data show CDR1 as SGHTA and CDR2 as FQGNSA. Deletions cut 2 bases from V and 2 bases from J, with 9 bases between. CDR3: CASSLPRRQETQYF. CDR3 DNA: TGTGCCAGCAGCTTACCCCGCAGACAAGAGACCCAGTACTTC.

This chain's CDR3 is CASTSSGDIKETQYF. DNA of the CDR3: TGTGCCAGCACCTCTAGCGGGGATATAAAGGAGACCCAGTACTTC. The gene calls are TRBV25-1 and TRBJ2-5; 9 bases are a match to TRBD2. With 7 bases clipped from V and 5 bases from J, the junction kept 11 bases outside the gene matches. The length of the CDR3 is 15 residues. Per the germline V gene, CDR1 is MGHDK and CDR2 is SYGVNS.

This clone has just one count. This chain links TRBV19 with TRBJ2-2; 7 nucleotides match TRBD1. The CDR3 is 16 amino acids. Trimming removed 5 bases from V and 4 bases from J; junction bases left unmatched: 10. Germline V CDR1 and CDR2: LNHDA, SQIVND (reference sequence). This chain's CDR3 is CASSEQGRISTGELFF. Written as DNA, the CDR3 is TGTGCCAGTAGTGAACAGGGGCGAATCTCCACCGGGGAGCTGTTTTTT. Full variable domain (remainder filled in from reference TRBV19 and TRBJ2-2): DGGITQSPKYLFRKEGQNVTLSCEQNLNHDAMYWYRQDPGQGLRLIYYSQIVNDFQKGDIAEGYSVSREKKESFPLTVTSAQKNPTAFYLCASSEQGRISTGELFFGEGSRLTVL.

This rearrangement joins TRBV2 to TRBJ2-1, with TRBD1 matching over 8 bases. The junction had 5 bases not matched to a gene; V was cut back by 3 bases and J by 4 bases. The CDR3 has 15 residues. Germline CDR1 is SNHLY and CDR2 is FYNNEI. Written as DNA, the CDR3 is TGTGCCAGCAGTGACCAGGGGGCGCGGTACAATGAGCAGTTCTTC. It codes for CASSDQGARYNEQFF.

The rearrangement uses TRBV5-8 and TRBJ2-5, with unresolved D. The CDR3 covers 15 residues. Trimming cost V 0 bases and J 0 bases, with 9 bases left between them. CDR1 and CDR2 from the germline V gene are SGHTS and YDEGEE. CDR3 loop: CASSLAGVYQETQYF. CDR3 bases: TGTGCCAGCAGCTTGGCCGGTGTGTACCAAGAGACCCAGTACTTC.

The V gene is TRBV18, the J gene TRBJ1-5, with 10 bases aligning to TRBD1. The CDR3 has 16 amino acids. The ends lost 2 bases at V and 5 bases at J; junction bases unmatched: 6. Germline-derived CDR1 and CDR2 are KGHSH and LQKENI. The CDR3 spells CASSPSRDRGHQPQHF. The CDR3 DNA follows: TGTGCCAGCTCACCATCCCGGGACAGGGGACATCAGCCCCAGCATTTT. The whole variable domain, filled in from reference TRBV18 and TRBJ1-5, reads NAGVMQNPRHLVRRRGQEARLRCSPMKGHSHVYWYRQLPEEGLKFMVYLQKENIIDESGMPKERFSAEFPKEGPSILRIQQVVRGDSAAYFCASSPSRDRGHQPQHFGDGTRLSIL.

The rearrangement links TRBV7-3 to TRBJ2-1; 14 nucleotides match TRBD2. J lost 12 bases, V lost 6 bases, and 4 bases had no gene match. Germline V gene sequence: CDR1 SGHTA, CDR2 FQGTGA. The CDR3 is 13 residues long. The CDR3 DNA reads TGTGCCAGCAGTCCCGGACTAGCGGGGGGGCAGTTCTTC. Amino acids: CASSPGLAGGQFF.

The gene calls are TRBV7-9 and TRBJ2-5; 12 nucleotides align to TRBD2. This CDR3 region has 16 residues. Looked up from germline, CDR1 is SEHNR and CDR2 is FQNEAQ (reference sequence). V shed 4 bases and J 4 bases; nucleotides not matched to a gene: 7. As DNA, the CDR3 is TGTGCCAGCAGCTACGAACTAGCGGGGGGTGGAGAGACCCAGTACTTC. It translates to CASSYELAGGGETQYF.

This chain links TRBV5-6 with TRBJ1-2, with D perhaps matching TRBD1 (6 bases). V lost 2 bases and J 14 bases, leaving 13 bases between the germline ends. Looked up from germline, CDR1 is SGHDT and CDR2 is YYEEEE. This CDR3 has 11 residues. The CDR3 DNA reads TGTGCCAGCAGCTTAAACAGGGTTACGACCTTC. Its translation is CASSLNRVTTF.

The chain uses TRBV5-5 and TRBJ2-5, with TRBD1 matching 8 bases. Losses at the gene ends were 3 bases for V and 4 bases for J; bases not matched to a gene: 5. Germline CDR1 SGHKS, CDR2 YYEKEE (reference sequence). The CDR3 is made up of 14 amino acids. The CDR3 DNA follows: TGTGCCAGCAGCTCCCGACAGGGGAGAGAGACCCAGTACTTC. It codes for CASSSRQGRETQYF.

This chain connects TRBV2 to TRBJ2-6, with 7 bases identical to TRBD1. V was clipped by 6 bases and J by 2 bases; unmatched bases: 7. Germline V gene sequence: CDR1 SNHLY, CDR2 FYNNEI. The CDR3 length is 16 residues. In DNA form, the CDR3 reads TGTGCCAGCAGCCAGGACAGGACCGCTGGGGCCAACGTCCTGACTTTC. Protein: CASSQDRTAGANVLTF.

The sample holds a few counts of this clone. The chain combines TRBV7-2 with TRBJ2-7, with D perhaps TRBD1 (6 bases). Germline V gene data show CDR1 as SGHTA and CDR2 as FQGNSA. This CDR3 comprises 15 residues. Trimming removed 4 bases from V and 4 bases from J, with 17 bases in between. The CDR3 loop is CASSSRPGHTYEQYF. DNA of the CDR3: TGTGCCAGCAGCTCACGTCCGGGACACACATACGAGCAGTACTTC.

This clone was seen once. V gene TRBV6-5 combines with J gene TRBJ2-3; 10 bases agree with TRBD1. The CDR3 covers 16 residues. Trimming at V came to 0 bases and at J to 3 bases, leaving 3 bases not matched to a gene. The germline gives CDR1 MNHEY, CDR2 SVGAGI. The CDR3 bases are TGTGCCAGCAGTTACTCTGGGACAGGGGTGACAGATACGCAGTATTTT. Residues: CASSYSGTGVTDTQYF.

The CDR3 DNA is TGTGCCAGTAGTCGGGACAGGCAAAACTATGGCTACACCTTC. As protein: CASSRDRQNYGYTF. V and J are TRBV19 and TRBJ1-2, with TRBD1 identical over 8 bases. Per germline, CDR1 LNHDA and CDR2 SQIVND (reference sequence). This CDR3 contains 14 residues. After removal of 5 bases from V and 2 bases from J, the junction contained 4 bases not matched to a gene.

The table lists this clone with a count of one. The CDR3 reads CASSQVPEVTEAFF. CDR3 bases: TGCGCCAGCAGCCAAGTCCCGGAGGTCACTGAAGCTTTCTTT. This rearrangement joins TRBV4-1 to TRBJ1-1; unclear D gene. Germline CDR1 MGHRA, CDR2 YSYEKL. V lost 1 base and J lost 4, with 10 bases in between. The CDR3 is 14 residues long.

This clone was detected once. The chain combines TRBV29-1 with TRBJ1-1; D unclear. This CDR3 comprises 11 residues. Germline lookup yields CDR1 SQVTM and CDR2 ANQGSEA. V was trimmed by 4 bases and J by 6 bases, leaving 9 bases between them. This CDR3 reads CSVAWGAEAFF. CDR3 DNA: TGCAGCGTTGCTTGGGGAGCTGAAGCTTTCTTT. The full variable domain, in which reference TRBV29-1 and TRBJ1-1 provide the parts outside the CDR3, is SAVISQKPSRDICQRGTSLTIQCQVDSQVTMMFWYRQQPGQSLTLIATANQGSEATYESGFVIDKFPISRPNLTFSTLTVSNMSPEDSSIYLCSVAWGAEAFFGQGTRLTVV.

The rearrangement joins TRBV6-5 to TRBJ1-1, with TRBD1 identical over 7 bases. The CDR3 extends over 15 amino acids. The V and J ends lost 6 bases and 5 bases, in that order; junction bases with no gene match: 12. Germline V gene sequence: CDR1 MNHEY, CDR2 SVGAGI. The CDR3 spells CASSLKTGVGTEAFF. The DNA for the CDR3 is TGTGCCAGCAGCCTTAAAACAGGGGTCGGAACTGAAGCTTTCTTT.

CDR3 region: CASSLSTSGDTQYF. CDR3 nucleotide sequence: TGTGCCAGCAGCTTATCGACTAGCGGGGATACGCAGTATTTT. This sequence joins TRBV7-3 and TRBJ2-3; TRBD2 aligns across 10 bases. The length of the CDR3 is 14 residues. Germline CDR1 reads SGHTA; CDR2 reads FQGTGA. The ends lost 2 bases at V and 6 bases at J; junction bases unmatched: 2.

This rearrangement joins TRBV7-9 to TRBJ1-1; D is unresolved. V lost 2 bases to trimming and J lost 1 base, with 8 bases between them. Germline CDR1 SEHNR, CDR2 FQNEAQ (reference sequence). The CDR3 extends over 14 amino acids. The CDR3 here is CASSLITENTEAFF. The CDR3 coding sequence is TGTGCCAGCAGCTTAATTACAGAGAACACTGAAGCTTTCTTT.

The chain combines TRBV2 with TRBJ1-1; tentative D call: TRBD1 (5 bases). The V end was cut by 7 bases, the J end by 5 bases, with 17 bases between. CDR1 and CDR2 from the germline V gene are SNHLY and FYNNEI. The CDR3 totals 14 residues. CDR3 DNA: TGTGCCAGCACCCAAGGGCAGGGTCGGACTGAAGCTTTCTTT. Encoded protein: CASTQGQGRTEAFF.

The chain recombines TRBV9 with TRBJ2-7; possible D gene TRBD1, 8 bases. Deletions cut 3 bases from V and 2 bases from J, with 12 bases between. Germline V lookup: CDR1 SGDLS, CDR2 YYNGEE. This CDR3 spans 14 amino acids. CDR3 nucleotide sequence: TGTGCCAGCAGCGGAACAGGGGGGGCCTACGAGCAGTACTTC. Protein sequence: CASSGTGGAYEQYF.

The chain has TRBV27 and TRBJ2-7; 7 bases line up with TRBD2. Looked up from germline, CDR1 is MNHEY and CDR2 is SMNVEV (reference sequence). CDR3 length: 15 residues. J gave up 5 bases and V 8 bases, and 15 bases lay outside the gene matches. The CDR3 nucleotides are TGTGCCAGCGGCTACTCGGGACTACGAGGCCACGAGCAGTACTTC. Its translation: CASGYSGLRGHEQYF.

This chain joins TRBV9 and TRBJ2-7; D is possibly TRBD1 (5 bases). This CDR3 is 14 amino acids long. Germline CDR1 reads SGDLS; CDR2 reads YYNGEE. V was cut by 0 bases and J by 2 bases, with 9 bases left in between. CDR3 nucleotide sequence: TGTGCCAGCAGCGTAGAGGGGTTCGCCTACGAGCAGTACTTC. Translating it yields CASSVEGFAYEQYF. The variable domain in full, with the rest retrieved from reference TRBV9 and TRBJ2-7, is DSGVTQTPKHLITATGQRVTLRCSPRSGDLSVYWYQQSLDQGLQFLIQYYNGEERAKGNILERFSAQQFPDLHSELNLSSLELGDSALYFCASSVEGFAYEQYFGPGTRLTVT.

J is TRBJ2-3 and V is TRBV9; D is undetermined. Germline loops: CDR1 SGDLS, CDR2 YYNGEE. The CDR3 sequence is 14 residues long. The V and J ends lost 0 bases and 7 bases respectively, with 12 bases between them. The CDR3 bases are TGTGCCAGCAGCGTAGTAGCCAATACGTATACGCAGTATTTT. This encodes CASSVVANTYTQYF.

V gene TRBV7-2 combines with J gene TRBJ2-2; possibly TRBD1 for D (6 bases). V was cut by 6 bases and J by 4 bases, with 9 bases left in between. Germline V lookup: CDR1 SGHTA, CDR2 FQGNSA. The CDR3 has 13 amino acids. The CDR3 region is CASSPDSTGELFF. DNA of the CDR3: TGTGCCAGCAGTCCGGACAGCACCGGGGAGCTGTTTTTT.